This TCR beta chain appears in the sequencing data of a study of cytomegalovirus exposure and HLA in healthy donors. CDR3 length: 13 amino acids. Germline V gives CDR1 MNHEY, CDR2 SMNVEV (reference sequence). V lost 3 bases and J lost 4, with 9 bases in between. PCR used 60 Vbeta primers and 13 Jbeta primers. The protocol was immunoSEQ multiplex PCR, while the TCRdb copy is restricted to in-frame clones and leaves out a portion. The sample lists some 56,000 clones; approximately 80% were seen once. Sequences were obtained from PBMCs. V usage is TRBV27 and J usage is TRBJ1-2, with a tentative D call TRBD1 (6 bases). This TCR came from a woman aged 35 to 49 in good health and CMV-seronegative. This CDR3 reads CASSFDRTYGYTF. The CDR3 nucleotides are TGTGCCAGCAGTTTCGACAGGACCTATGGCTACACCTTC.